This T cell receptor beta chain comes out of a study of OX40 agonist ivuxolimab in advanced cancers. CDR3 length: 15 amino acids. Germline trimming cut 3 bases from V and 3 bases from J; bases unmatched to any gene: 6. The V gene's germline CDR1 is LGHNA and CDR2 YSLEER. Generated by immunoSEQ multiplex PCR, the TCRdb table keeps only in-frame clones and is missing some. The table lists 60,000 to 90,000 clones, approximately 86% of them singletons. The sample in question was CD4+ or CD8+ T cells sorted from blood, obtained in a trial of the OX40 agonist ivuxolimab. The V and J genes are TRBV4-3 and TRBJ2-7, with 9 positions matching TRBD1. The sequence came from an adult with an advanced solid tumor such as melanoma, head and neck, liver or kidney cancer. DNA of the CDR3: TGCGCCAGCAGCCAGAGGACAGGGGAAGTCTACGAGCAGTACTTC. Translating it yields CASSQRTGEVYEQYF.